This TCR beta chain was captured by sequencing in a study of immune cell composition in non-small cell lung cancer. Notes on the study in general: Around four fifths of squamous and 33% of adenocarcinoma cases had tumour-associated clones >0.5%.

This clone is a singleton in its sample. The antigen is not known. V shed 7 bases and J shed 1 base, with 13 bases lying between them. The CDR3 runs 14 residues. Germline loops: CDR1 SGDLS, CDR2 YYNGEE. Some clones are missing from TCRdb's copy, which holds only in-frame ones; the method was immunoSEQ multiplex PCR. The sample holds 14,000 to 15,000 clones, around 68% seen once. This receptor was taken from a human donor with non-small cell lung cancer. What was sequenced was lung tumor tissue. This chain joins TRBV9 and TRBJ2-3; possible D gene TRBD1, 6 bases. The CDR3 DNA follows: TGTGCCAGCGCCGAGGGGGTAGGCACAGATACGCAGTATTTT. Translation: CASAEGVGTDTQYF.